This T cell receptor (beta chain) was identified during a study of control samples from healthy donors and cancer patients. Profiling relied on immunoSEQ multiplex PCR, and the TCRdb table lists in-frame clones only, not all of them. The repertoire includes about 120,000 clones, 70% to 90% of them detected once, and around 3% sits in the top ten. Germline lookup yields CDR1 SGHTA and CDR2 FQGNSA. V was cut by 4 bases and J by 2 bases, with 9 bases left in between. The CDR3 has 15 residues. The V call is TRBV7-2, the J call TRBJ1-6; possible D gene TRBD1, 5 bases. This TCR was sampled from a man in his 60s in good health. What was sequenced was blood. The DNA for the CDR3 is TGTGCCAGCAGCTCGGGGGGGGCCTATAATTCACCCCTCCACTTT. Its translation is CASSSGGAYNSPLHF. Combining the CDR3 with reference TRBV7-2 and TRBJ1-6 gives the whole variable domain GAGVSQSPSNKVTEKGKDVELRCDPISGHTALYWYRQSLGQGLEFLIYFQGNSAPDKSGLPSDRFSAERTGGSVSTLTIQRTQQEDSAVYLCASSSGGAYNSPLHFGNGTRLTVT.